The 21 T cell receptor beta chains reported below all come from one sample, sequenced in a study of blood T cell repertoires in COVID-19. The repertoire was sequenced with immunoSEQ multiplex PCR; TCRdb's copy has only in-frame clones and lacks some. The sample carries roughly 150,000 clones, roughly nine tenths recorded once. The sequencing sample was made of peripheral blood. These TCRs come from a woman between 65 and 79 years old with acute or convalescent COVID-19.

The CDR3 coding sequence is TGTGCCAGCAGCCCACATGGGGGGACTGAAGCTTTCTTT. It yields the protein CASSPHGGTEAFF. The chain links TRBV7-9 to TRBJ1-1; D might be TRBD1 (5 bases). V lost 5 bases, J lost 5 bases, and 12 bases lay in between. Germline CDR1 SEHNR, CDR2 FQNEAQ (reference sequence). The CDR3 extends over 13 amino acids. Full variable domain (rest looked up from reference TRBV7-9 and TRBJ1-1): DTGVSQNPRHKITKRGQNVTFRCDPISEHNRLYWYRQTLGQGPEFLTYFQNEAQLEKSRLLSDRFSAERPKGSFSTLEIQRTEQGDSAMYLCASSPHGGTEAFFGQGTRLTVV.

V usage is TRBV4-3 and J usage is TRBJ1-5; D remains unclear. V lost 4 bases, J lost 0 bases, and 10 bases lay in between. This CDR3 is 15 amino acids long. Germline assignment: CDR1 LGHNA and CDR2 YSLEER. The CDR3 bases are TGCGCCAGCAGCCTGGCCCTTTATAGCAATCAGCCCCAGCATTTT. It is translated as CASSLALYSNQPQHF.

The J gene is TRBJ1-2, the V gene TRBV2; D possibly corresponds to TRBD1 (6 bases). Trimming cost V 5 bases and J 4 bases, with 11 bases left between them. Germline-derived CDR1 and CDR2 are SNHLY and FYNNEI. The CDR3 extends over 13 amino acids. The CDR3 is CASSPGEGYGYTF. CDR3 DNA sequence: TGTGCCAGCAGTCCAGGGGAAGGCTATGGCTACACCTTC.

This rearrangement joins TRBV24-1 to TRBJ2-1; 13 bases fit TRBD2. CDR1 and CDR2 from the germline V gene are KGHDR and SFDVKD. The junction had 9 bases not matched to a gene; V was cut back by 3 bases and J by 8 bases. The CDR3 has 17 residues. The CDR3 region is CATSDGYTSGGAYEQFF. The CDR3 nucleotides are TGTGCCACCAGTGATGGATATACTAGCGGGGGGGCGTATGAGCAGTTCTTC.

This clone was observed once. V gene TRBV19 combines with J gene TRBJ1-5, with 7 bases lining up with TRBD1. Germline CDR1 is LNHDA and CDR2 is SQIVND (reference sequence). With 3 bases clipped from V and 4 bases from J, the junction kept 9 bases outside the gene matches. The CDR3 loop spans 16 amino acids. The CDR3 bases are TGTGCCAGTAGTATTCGCTCGACAGGGCCTAATCAGCCCCAGCATTTT. Its protein product is CASSIRSTGPNQPQHF.

J is TRBJ1-1 and V is TRBV12-3 or TRBV12-4; D remains ambiguous. The V end was cut by 5 bases, the J end by 1 base, with 8 bases between. This CDR3 region has 13 residues. Here the CDR3 reads CASSLRQNTEAFF. DNA of the CDR3: TGTGCCAGCAGTCTTCGACAGAACACTGAAGCTTTCTTT.

The chain employs TRBV3-1 (or the pseudogene TRBV3-2) and TRBJ2-7, with TRBD1 matching 10 bases. Germline V lookup: CDR1 LGHDT, CDR2 YNNKEL (reference sequence). V gave up 4 bases and J gave up 4 bases; unmatched junction bases: 4. The CDR3 totals 14 residues. The CDR3 bases are TGTGCCAGCAGCCCGCGGGACAGGGGATACGAGCAGTACTTC. Residues: CASSPRDRGYEQYF.

This chain connects TRBV24-1 to TRBJ1-6, with D perhaps matching TRBD1 (5 bases). The V gene's germline CDR1 is KGHDR and CDR2 SFDVKD. Trimming cost V 3 bases and J 0 bases, with 14 bases left between them. This CDR3 comprises 18 residues. CDR3 sequence: CATSDHPGLSSYNSPLHF. CDR3 coding DNA: TGTGCCACCAGTGATCATCCGGGACTTAGCTCCTATAATTCACCCCTCCACTTT.

V and J are TRBV5-6 and TRBJ1-5, with a possible D match to TRBD1 (6 bases). Germline V gene sequence: CDR1 SGHDT, CDR2 YYEEEE. This CDR3 comprises 16 residues. Deletions cut 0 bases from V and 1 base from J, with 11 bases between. The CDR3 DNA reads as TGTGCCAGCAGCTTGGCGTCAGGGGTAAGCAATCAGCCCCAGCATTTT. Encoded protein: CASSLASGVSNQPQHF.

V and J are TRBV6-1 and TRBJ1-1; D unclear. Trimming pared 2 bases from V and 5 bases from J, leaving 9 bases between. This CDR3 spans 13 amino acids. Per germline, CDR1 MNHNS and CDR2 SASEGT. The chain's CDR3 is CASSESAVTEAFF. CDR3 sequence (DNA): TGTGCCAGCAGTGAAAGCGCAGTTACTGAAGCTTTCTTT.

CDR3 sequence: CASSDRTGGDTEAFF. The CDR3 region has the DNA TGTGCCAGCAGTGACCGGACAGGAGGTGACACTGAAGCTTTCTTT. The chain joins TRBV2 to TRBJ1-1; 7 positions agree with TRBD1. V was clipped by 3 bases and J by 3 bases; unmatched bases: 7. The CDR3 runs 15 residues. Germline values: CDR1 SNHLY, CDR2 FYNNEI.

The rearrangement uses TRBV5-1 and TRBJ1-6; D not certain. This CDR3 spans 12 amino acids. Germline V gene lookup returns CDR1 SGHRS and CDR2 YFSETQ. The V and J ends lost 1 base and 12 bases respectively, with 8 bases between them. The DNA of the CDR3 is TGCGCCAGCAGCTTGTTCGGGGTACCCCTCCACTTT. This gives the protein CASSLFGVPLHF.

The chain links TRBV7-3 to TRBJ2-2; 13 bases fit TRBD2. The CDR3 loop spans 16 amino acids. The germline V gene encodes CDR1 SGHTA and CDR2 FQGTGA. Trimming cost V 3 bases and J 3 bases; bases outside gene matches: 1. The DNA for the CDR3 is TGTGCCAGCAGCTTGGGACTAGCGGGGCACACCGGGGAGCTGTTTTTT. It yields the protein CASSLGLAGHTGELFF.

This chain connects TRBV6-5 to TRBJ1-6; 8 nucleotides agree with TRBD1. V was pared by 6 bases and J by 14 bases, with 12 bases of the junction left unmatched. This CDR3 is built from 14 residues. The germline V gene encodes CDR1 MNHEY and CDR2 SVGAGI. The CDR3 DNA follows: TGTGCCAGCAGCGTGACAGGGGTTAGGAGTTCCCTCCACTTT. Protein sequence: CASSVTGVRSSLHF.

This clone appeared a few times. The chain employs TRBV7-7 and TRBJ1-1; 8 nucleotides line up with TRBD1. CDR3 length: 16 amino acids. The germline V gene encodes CDR1 SSHAT and CDR2 FNYEAQ (reference sequence). DNA of the CDR3: TGTCAACCTTTGAAGACAGGGGTATTGGATTACACTGAAGCTTTCTTT. Translating it yields CQPLKTGVLDYTEAFF. The entire variable domain, with the rest obtained from reference TRBV7-7 and TRBJ1-1, is as follows: GAGVSQSPRYKVTKRGQDVTLRCDPISSHATLYWYQQALGQGPEFLTYFNYEAQPDKSGLPSDRFSAERPEGSISTLTIQRTEQRDSAMYRCQPLKTGVLDYTEAFFGQGTRLTVV.

This chain connects TRBV19 to TRBJ2-1; 7 positions match TRBD1. There are 15 residues in the CDR3. The germline V gene encodes CDR1 LNHDA and CDR2 SQIVND (reference sequence). V gave up 3 bases and J gave up 4 bases; unmatched junction bases: 6. The CDR3 reads CASSIRGRLYNEQFF. The CDR3 coding sequence is TGTGCCAGTAGTATCAGGGGGAGACTTTACAATGAGCAGTTCTTC.

The chain employs TRBV19 and TRBJ2-1; the match to TRBD1 covers 8 bases. Per germline, CDR1 LNHDA and CDR2 SQIVND (reference sequence). V was pared by 5 bases and J by 2 bases, with 8 bases of the junction left unmatched. This CDR3 is 16 amino acids long. The CDR3 region is CASSALDRAPYNEQFF. CDR3 DNA: TGTGCCAGTAGTGCATTGGACAGGGCCCCCTACAATGAGCAGTTCTTC.

V is TRBV27 and J is TRBJ1-3; 10 nucleotides line up with TRBD1. Germline V lookup: CDR1 MNHEY, CDR2 SMNVEV (reference sequence). This CDR3 region has 15 residues. The V and J ends lost 6 bases and 4 bases, in that order; junction bases with no gene match: 6. This CDR3 is CASRATGGLGNTIYF. CDR3 in DNA: TGTGCCAGCAGGGCGACAGGGGGCCTAGGAAACACCATATATTTT.

The chain carries TRBV5-1 and TRBJ1-3, with D perhaps matching TRBD1 (5 bases). The CDR3 covers 15 residues. The V gene lost 0 bases and the J gene lost 1 base, with 8 bases spanning the gap. Per the germline V gene, CDR1 is SGHRS and CDR2 is YFSETQ. In DNA, the CDR3 is TGCGCCAGCAGCTTGGTGGGGCAGTCTGGAAACACCATATATTTT. Protein: CASSLVGQSGNTIYF.

The chain combines TRBV5-5 with TRBJ2-1; D might be TRBD2 (7 bases). This CDR3 is built from 15 residues. With 0 bases removed from V and 7 bases from J, the gap between germline ends came to 14 bases. Per germline, CDR1 SGHKS and CDR2 YYEKEE (reference sequence). CDR3 residues: CASSLERGASNEQFF. The CDR3 DNA reads as TGTGCCAGCAGCTTGGAACGGGGGGCCTCGAATGAGCAGTTCTTC. Combining the CDR3 with reference TRBV5-5 and TRBJ2-1 gives the whole variable domain DAGVTQSPTHLIKTRGQQVTLRCSPISGHKSVSWYQQVLGQGPQFIFQYYEKEERGRGNFPDRFSARQFPNYSSELNVNALLLGDSALYLCASSLERGASNEQFFGPGTRLTVL.

This clone was seen only once. This CDR3 reads CASSPGVGYTF. CDR3 nucleotide sequence: TGTGCCAGCAGCCCAGGGGTTGGCTACACCTTC. The chain links TRBV12-3 or TRBV12-4 to TRBJ1-2, with a weak D call TRBD1 (6 bases). The CDR3 is 11 residues long. Trimming stripped 6 bases from V and 7 bases from J, with 9 bases between.